The TCR beta chain described here comes from a study of Ad26.COV2.S vaccination and SARS-CoV-2 variants. Across the whole study: Recipients of Ad26.COV2.S got it intramuscularly, once or twice 56 days apart. General study findings and limits: Ad26.COV2.S recipients had broader spike-specific TCRs (P = 0.0014). The study found similar non-spike TCR breadth in vaccine and placebo recipients.

Noted treatment: roughly 18 received Ad26.COV2.S at low or high dose, single or two shots; a few received placebo; per-sample allocation not given. Material that was analyzed had been drawn on day 63 after the first vaccine or placebo injection. Immunization relied on an Ad26 vector, which expressed Wuhan-strain SARS-CoV-2 spike. Note on this clone: Its antigen remains unidentified.

Germline V gene data show CDR1 as SGHVS and CDR2 as FNYEAQ. Germline trimming cut 1 base from V and 6 bases from J; bases unmatched to any gene: 4. The CDR3 sequence is 16 residues long. Here immunoSEQ multiplex PCR was the method, and the copy in TCRdb shows in-frame clones only, minus some. The table records fewer than 400,000 clones, approximately 86% of them present only once. V usage is TRBV7-6 and J usage is TRBJ2-1; 12 bases fit TRBD2. The sequence was obtained from a person between 18 and 65 years old who received the Ad26.COV2.S COVID-19 vaccine or a placebo. Sequenced material: peripheral blood, taken in a trial of Ad26.COV2.S vaccine versus placebo. Here the CDR3 DNA reads TGTGCCAGCAGCTTAGACCCTAGCGGGGGGGGCAATGAGCAGTTCTTC. Amino acids: CASSLDPSGGGNEQFF.